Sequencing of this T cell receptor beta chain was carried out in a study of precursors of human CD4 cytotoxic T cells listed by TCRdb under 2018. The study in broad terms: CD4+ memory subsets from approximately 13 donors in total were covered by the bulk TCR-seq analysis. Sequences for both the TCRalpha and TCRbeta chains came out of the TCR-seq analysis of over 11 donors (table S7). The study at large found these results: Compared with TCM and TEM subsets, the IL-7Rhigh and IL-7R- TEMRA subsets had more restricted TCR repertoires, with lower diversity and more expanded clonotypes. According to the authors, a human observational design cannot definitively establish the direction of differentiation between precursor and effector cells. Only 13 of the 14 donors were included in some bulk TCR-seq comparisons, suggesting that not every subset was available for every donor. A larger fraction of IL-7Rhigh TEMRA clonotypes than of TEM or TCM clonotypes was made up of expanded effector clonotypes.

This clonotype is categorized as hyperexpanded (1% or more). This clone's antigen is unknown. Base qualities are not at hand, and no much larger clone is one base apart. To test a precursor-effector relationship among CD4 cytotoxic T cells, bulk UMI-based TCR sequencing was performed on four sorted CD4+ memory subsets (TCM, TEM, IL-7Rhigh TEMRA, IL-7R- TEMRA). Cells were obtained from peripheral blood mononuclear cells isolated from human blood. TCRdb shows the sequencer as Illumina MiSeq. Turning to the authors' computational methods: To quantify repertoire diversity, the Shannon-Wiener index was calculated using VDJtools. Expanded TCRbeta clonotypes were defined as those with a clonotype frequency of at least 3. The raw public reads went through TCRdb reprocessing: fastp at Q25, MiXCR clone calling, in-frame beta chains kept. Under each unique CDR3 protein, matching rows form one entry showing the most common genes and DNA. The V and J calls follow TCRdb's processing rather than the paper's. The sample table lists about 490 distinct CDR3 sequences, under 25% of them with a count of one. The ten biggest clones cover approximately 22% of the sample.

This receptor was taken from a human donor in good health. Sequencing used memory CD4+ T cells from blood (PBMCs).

The DNA reads TGTGCCAGCTCACCACAGGGACAGGGGGCGGGGGATCAGCCCCAGCATTTT. The translation is CASSPQGQGAGDQPQHF. This receptor chain uses TRBV18 and TRBJ1-5, with 12 middle bases fitting TRBD1. Compared with germline, V lacks 1 base and J lacks 5 bases; bases without a gene match: 6. From a lookup of the germline V gene, CDR1 and CDR2 are KGHSH and LQKENI. Counted from cysteine to phenylalanine, this CDR3 has 17 amino acids. Left in the record is the CDR3 DNA by itself, 51 bases read in frame from the first base.